Listed below are T cell receptor beta chains from one sample, sequenced in a study of T cell responses to AZD1222 COVID-19 vaccine. Clones were read by immunoSEQ multiplex PCR, and TCRdb kept only the in-frame ones, dropping some. The sample lists roughly 270,000 clones, approximately 94% occurring once. Sequencing was performed on peripheral blood, taken 28 days after the second AZD1222 dose. Source of these receptors: an adult who received the AZD1222 COVID-19 vaccine. CDR3s include the opening cysteine and the closing phenylalanine or tryptophan. A D gene is named only where the DNA matches it firmly. Rows give clone size only sometimes, using once, few, many, or a class for an expanded clone.

>TRBV28|11|NA|TRBJ2-4|NA
TGTGCCAGCAGTTCCATGTTAGCGCTGTACTTC
CASSSMLALYF
>TRBV4-1|17|NA|TRBJ1-2|once
TGCGCCAGCAGCCAAGTCGACAGGCCATTGGGGTCTTATGGCTACACCTTC
CASSQVDRPLGSYGYTF
>TRBV29-1|12|NA|TRBJ1-4|NA
TGCAGCGCCCCAGGGACTAATGAAAAACTGTTTTTT
CSAPGTNEKLFF
>TRBV5-8|15|TRBD1|TRBJ1-5|NA
TGTGCCAGCAGCTTAAGGCGGCAGGGGGGTCAGCCCCAGCATTTT
CASSLRRQGGQPQHF
>TRBV7-2|15|NA|TRBJ2-6|few
TGTGCCAGCAGCTCTTCCAGGGCAGGGGCCAACGTCCTGACTTTC
CASSSSRAGANVLTF
>TRBV10-2|17|TRBD2|TRBJ2-3|NA
TGCGCCAGCAGTGAGCCGGGACTAGCGGGGGAATCAGATACGCAGTATTTT
CASSEPGLAGESDTQYF
>TRBV14|12|NA|TRBJ1-3|once
TGTGCCAGCAGCCAAAACCACGACACCATATATTTT
CASSQNHDTIYF
>TRBV2|13|NA|TRBJ1-4|NA
TGTGCCAGCAGCACAAGGACAGATGAAAAACTGTTTTTT
CASSTRTDEKLFF
>TRBV4-1|14|TRBD1|TRBJ1-1|NA
TGCGCCAGCAGCCAAGAGGCAGGACAGGGGCAAGCTTTCTTT
CASSQEAGQGQAFF
>TRBV12-3/TRBV12-4|10|NA|TRBJ2-1|once
TGTGCCAGCGGATTCAGTGAGCAGTTCTTC
CASGFSEQFF
>TRBV27|15|TRBD1|TRBJ1-5|NA
TGTGCCAGCACCCTCCGGACAGGACGCAATCAGCCCCAGCATTTT
CASTLRTGRNQPQHF
>TRBV29-1|13|TRBD2|TRBJ2-1|NA
TGCAGCGTTGTGGGACTAGCGGACAATGAGCAGTTCTTC
CSVVGLADNEQFF
>TRBV15|14|NA|TRBJ1-1|NA
TGTGCCACCAGCAGGGGAGGACTGAACACTGAAGCTTTCTTT
CATSRGGLNTEAFF
>TRBV5-4|15|TRBD2|TRBJ2-1|NA
TGTGCCAGCAGCTTGCAAGCGGGATACTACAATGAGCAGTTCTTC
CASSLQAGYYNEQFF
>TRBV27|16|TRBD1|TRBJ1-1|NA
TGTGCCAGCAGTGACTGGGACAGGGGGCGCGGCACTGAAGCTTTCTTT
CASSDWDRGRGTEAFF
>TRBV5-5|16|TRBD2|TRBJ2-5|NA
TGTGCCAGCAGCCCGGGGAGCGGGAGTTATGTAGAGACCCAGTACTTC
CASSPGSGSYVETQYF
>TRBV19|15|NA|TRBJ1-4|NA
TGTGCCAGTAGTTTCCGGATGGGGACGAATGAAAAACTGTTTTTT
CASSFRMGTNEKLFF
>TRBV19|17|NA|TRBJ2-2|NA
TGTGCCAGTAGTATCGGGAGCGGAGGGGGCGACACCGGGGAGCTGTTTTTT
CASSIGSGGGDTGELFF
>TRBV6-6|15|NA|TRBJ1-3|NA
TGTGCCAGCAGCCCAACAGGGAGCTCTGGAAACACCATATATTTT
CASSPTGSSGNTIYF
>TRBV19|13|NA|TRBJ2-5|once
TGTGCCAGTAGTATCTATTCGGGAGAGACCCAGTACTTC
CASSIYSGETQYF
>TRBV19|17|TRBD1|TRBJ1-6|NA
TGTGCCAGCCCTTGCACCCGCCGGGACAGCCTCAATTCACCCCTCCACTTT
CASPCTRRDSLNSPLHF
>TRBV28|15|TRBD1|TRBJ2-7|NA
TGTGCCAGCATATCCGGGGACAGGGTATCCTACGAGCAGTACTTC
CASISGDRVSYEQYF
>TRBV4-3|15|TRBD1|TRBJ1-3|NA
TGCGCCAGCAGCCTTTCGACAGGGACAGGAAACACCATATATTTT
CASSLSTGTGNTIYF
>TRBV2|13|NA|TRBJ1-1|NA
TGTGCCAGCAGCAGGGGCGGGGACACTGAAGCTTTCTTT
CASSRGGDTEAFF
>TRBV7-9|15|NA|TRBJ1-2|NA
TGTGCCAGCAGCCCCTGGACCCAGGGCGGCCATGGCTACACCTTC
CASSPWTQGGHGYTF
>TRBV7-9|14|NA|TRBJ2-3|NA
TGTGCCAGCAGCTTAGGTTTTAGCGAGGATACGCAGTATTTT
CASSLGFSEDTQYF
>TRBV29-1|13|NA|TRBJ1-1|NA
TGCAGCGCCATTGGGGTACTGGGGACTGAAGCTTTCTTT
CSAIGVLGTEAFF
>TRBV20-1|14|NA|TRBJ1-3|NA
TGCAGTGCTAGTCGGGGGGCAGAAGGAAACACCATATATTTT
CSASRGAEGNTIYF